Below, 2 T cell receptor beta chains from the same sample are listed, as sequenced in a study of CDR3 diversity in severe acne (dated by TCRdb to about 2019). Library creation used PCR. TCRdb lists the instrument as Illumina HiSeq 2000. TCRdb applied fastp at Q25 and MiXCR to the public reads, then kept only in-frame beta chains. Duplicate CDR3 protein sequences are folded into a single record with the most common DNA and genes. For this sample the table gives over 70,000 distinct CDR3 sequences, of which 51% were detected only once. The ten top clones hold around 15% of the sample. Sequenced input: blood. The receptor set was obtained from a male donor in good health, without acne.

V is TRBV7-6 and J is TRBJ2-1; 11 bases agree with TRBD2. The V gene's germline CDR1 is SGHVS and CDR2 FNYEAQ. V lost 2 bases to trimming and J lost 5 bases; unmatched junction nucleotides: 8. The CDR3 consists of 17 residues. The CDR3 protein is CASSLQTPGLADNEQFF. The CDR3 DNA reads TGTGCCAGCAGCTTACAAACTCCGGGACTAGCGGACAATGAGCAGTTCTTC.

The rearrangement joins TRBV20-1 to TRBJ2-2; TRBD1 is a possible D gene (5 bases). The ends were cut back, 6 bases at V and 5 bases at J, with 13 bases in the middle. Looked up from germline, CDR1 is DFQATT and CDR2 is SNEGSKA (reference sequence). The CDR3 length is 13 residues. CDR3 nucleotides: TGCAGTGCCCCAAACCAGGGAACCGGGGAGCTGTTTTTT. Translated, it gives CSAPNQGTGELFF.